A selection of T cell receptor beta chains follows, all from one sample in a study of T-cell reconstitution after alpha-beta-depleted transplantation in children. TCRdb ran MiXCR on the PCR reads and lists one entry per CDR3 protein. Among some 200,000 distinct CDR3 sequences listed, roughly 9% were seen once. This sample comprised PBMCs from the stem cell graft donor, obtained from the stem cell graft. Receptor source: a human donor who donated a stem cell graft to a child with acute lymphoblastic leukemia. Both conserved end residues are trimmed from each CDR3. Fields, in order: CDR3 length, J gene, V gene, D gene, CDR3 protein. The D gene is left open where the match is weak.

10 | TRBJ1-4 | TRBV10-2 | NA | ASSERPLKLF
12 | TRBJ1-5 | TRBV6-5 | NA | ASVWTPRNQPQH
11 | TRBJ1-1 | TRBV27 | NA | ASSLYAGPEAF
14 | TRBJ2-2 | TRBV5-6 | NA | ASSDEPQGHTGELF
9 | TRBJ1-1 | TRBV10-2 | NA | ASFARTEAF
13 | TRBJ1-3 | TRBV10-1 | NA | ASGTNTASGNTIY
12 | TRBJ1-1 | TRBV2 | NA | ASSGSLRSTEAF
10 | TRBJ1-1 | TRBV6-6 | NA | ASRVTNTEAF
14 | TRBJ2-2 | TRBV19 | NA | ASSIVMTANTGELF
10 | TRBJ2-1 | TRBV4-3 | NA | ASSQGGNEQF
13 | TRBJ1-1 | TRBV5-1 | NA | ASSQGSGGGTEAF
13 | TRBJ1-2 | TRBV7-9 | TRBD1 | ASSLVGGQGIFYT
11 | TRBJ1-4 | TRBV2 | NA | ASSGGPGEKLF
10 | TRBJ2-4 | TRBV20-1 | TRBD1 | SAVQGLHIQY
14 | TRBJ2-3 | TRBV20-1 | NA | SAETIGVSSTDTQY
12 | TRBJ2-5 | TRBV5-1 | NA | ASSFIAGRETQY
8 | TRBJ2-1 | TRBV29-1 | NA | SVFDNEQF
14 | TRBJ2-7 | TRBV5-1 | NA | ASSLNSGNWPYEQY
9 | TRBJ2-1 | TRBV29-1 | NA | SASPGNEQF
13 | TRBJ1-2 | TRBV20-1 | NA | SASARQGKGRGYT
10 | TRBJ2-7 | TRBV29-1 | NA | SAGETGYEQY
10 | TRBJ2-1 | TRBV6-2/TRBV6-3 | TRBD2 | ASSLSGGTEF
15 | TRBJ2-1 | TRBV12-3/TRBV12-4 | TRBD2 | ASSSIAWTSGGHEQF
11 | TRBJ1-1 | TRBV10-1 | NA | ASSEGTRPEAF
11 | TRBJ2-7 | TRBV15 | NA | ATSPQLGVEQY
11 | TRBJ2-1 | TRBV5-5 | TRBD1 | ASSTGQVDEQF
14 | TRBJ1-6 | TRBV4-2 | NA | ASSQDLGAINSPLH
13 | TRBJ1-2 | TRBV5-1 | TRBD1 | ASSGGQGYNYGYT
12 | TRBJ1-1 | TRBV6-5 | TRBD1 | ASLSGGAGTEAF
11 | TRBJ1-4 | TRBV2 | NA | ASSVGFDEKLF
13 | TRBJ1-4 | TRBV19 | NA | ASSAARAPNEKLF
14 | TRBJ1-1 | TRBV7-9 | NA | ASSLVSGPLNTEAF
14 | TRBJ2-1 | TRBV5-1 | NA | ASSFLLGSSYNEQF
11 | TRBJ1-1 | TRBV4-2 | TRBD1 | ASSQDPGQGPF
12 | TRBJ1-5 | TRBV6-2/TRBV6-3 | NA | ASSYLTVNQPQH
11 | TRBJ1-2 | TRBV12-3/TRBV12-4 | NA | ASRRWGFYGYT
12 | TRBJ2-2 | TRBV12-3/TRBV12-4 | NA | ASSLRQYTGELF
12 | TRBJ2-1 | TRBV6-4 | NA | ASREDRVIDEQF
15 | TRBJ2-1 | TRBV25-1 | NA | ASSEYMRTDAYNEQF
12 | TRBJ2-2 | TRBV24-1 | TRBD2 | ATSGPGGTGELF
12 | TRBJ1-4 | TRBV5-4 | NA | ASSSAAGPEKLF